This section outlines one T cell receptor beta chain sequence together with its context. The data derive from a study of blood T cell repertoires in COVID-19. Study at large: Sites across the United States, Italy and Spain contributed samples from acute and convalescent COVID-19. PBMCs, B-cell-depleted T cells, or T cells provided the cDNA or gDNA that made up the material.

Assay: immunoSEQ multiplex PCR; the TCRdb copy retains only in-frame clones and omits some. The sample records fewer than 350,000 clones, 87% being singletons. This CDR3 has 14 residues. CDR1 and CDR2 from the germline V gene are SGHDT and YYEEEE. Trimming took off 1 base at V and 3 bases at J, with 10 bases between the two ends. This receptor was identified in a man aged 25 to 45 with COVID-19, enrolled during active disease. The sequencing input was peripheral blood. The rearrangement joins TRBV5-6 to TRBJ1-1, with D uncertain. CDR3 protein: CASSLSSGYTEAFF. In DNA, the CDR3 is TGTGCCAGCAGCTTGAGCTCAGGCTACACTGAAGCTTTCTTT.